The source of this TCR beta chain is a study of blood T cell repertoires in COVID-19. Study as a whole: The origin of the acute and convalescent COVID-19 samples was the United States, Italy and Spain.

V gave up 3 bases and J gave up 1 base, with 9 bases separating them. Germline V lookup: CDR1 MNHEY, CDR2 SVGEGT. The CDR3 is 14 amino acids. This table comes from immunoSEQ multiplex PCR, and its TCRdb copy is limited to in-frame clones, with some not included. The table lists about 190,000 clones, 90% of them singletons. Sequences were obtained from peripheral blood. This sequence was found in a man aged 50 or older with acute or convalescent COVID-19. The rearrangement uses TRBV6-2 or TRBV6-3 and TRBJ1-1; D gene ambiguous. The CDR3, as DNA: TGTGCCAGCAGTTATATCACTAAGAACACTGAAGCTTTCTTT. Its translation: CASSYITKNTEAFF.